The source of this TCR beta chain is a study of Graves' ophthalmopathy and Graves' hyperthyroidism. Study-level results: The model reached approximately 70% sensitivity and under 75% specificity for predicting ophthalmopathy progression.

This clonotype was seen many times. The target antigen is unknown. V lost 3 bases and J 9 bases, leaving 9 bases between the germline ends. The CDR3 is made up of 11 amino acids. The germline V gene encodes CDR1 SGHAT and CDR2 FQNNGV. Ophthalmopathy-affected donors exhibited moderate-to-severe activity, CAS ≥3, NOSPECS ≥4, and duration under 3 months. As the starting material, approximately 10 ml of fresh peripheral blood yielded the PBMCs. Amplified material comprised TCR beta CDR3 regions derived from RNA transcripts. The authors performed first-round RT-PCR with HTBI primers and then a second-round multiplex PCR. TCRdb ran MiXCR on the multiplex PCR reads and lists one entry per CDR3 protein. The table lists approximately 460,000 distinct CDR3 sequences, approximately 15% of them singletons, with around 9.8% in the top ten.

The chain joins TRBV11-2 to TRBJ2-7; the D call may be TRBD1 or TRBD2 (5 bases each). The sequencing sample was made of blood. This sequence was found in a woman in her 30s with Graves' ophthalmopathy. CDR3 sequence reads: CASSFGDGQYF. The CDR3 coding sequence is TGTGCCAGCAGCTTCGGGGACGGGCAGTACTTC.